Listed below are T cell receptor beta chains from one sample, sequenced in a study of T cell responses to AZD1222 COVID-19 vaccine. Assay used: immunoSEQ multiplex PCR; TCRdb lists only in-frame clones, some missing. The sample has over 70,000 clones; roughly 80% are singletons. The sample was peripheral blood, taken 28 days after the second dose of the MenACWY control vaccine. These receptors were taken from an adult who received the MenACWY meningococcal vaccine as a control. Both conserved end residues are part of each CDR3. Fields, in order: J gene, V gene, clone size, D gene, CDR3 protein, CDR3 DNA. The D gene is left open where the match is weak. Only part of the rows carry a size: once, few, many, or a class if the clone is expanded.

J: TRBJ2-7; V: TRBV4-1; size: -; D: TRBD1; CDR3: CASSQVETGIYEQYF; DNA: TGCGCCAGCAGCCAAGTAGAGACAGGGATCTACGAGCAGTACTTC
J: TRBJ2-5; V: TRBV15; size: once; D: -; CDR3: CATSSQGQETQYF; DNA: TGTGCCACCAGCAGCCAAGGGCAAGAGACCCAGTACTTC
J: TRBJ2-1; V: TRBV5-4; size: -; D: -; CDR3: CASSRTGTRNYNEQFF; DNA: TGTGCCAGCAGTCGGACCGGGACTCGGAACTACAATGAGCAGTTCTTC
J: TRBJ2-1; V: TRBV21-1; size: -; D: -; CDR3: CASCPGRRPHEQFF; DNA: TGTGCCAGCTGCCCGGGACGGCGACCTCATGAGCAGTTCTTC
J: TRBJ1-6; V: TRBV30; size: -; D: -; CDR3: CAWSSSSSYNSPLHF; DNA: TGTGCCTGGAGTAGTTCCAGCTCCTATAATTCACCCCTCCACTTT
J: TRBJ2-5; V: TRBV18; size: -; D: -; CDR3: CASSPRQLQETQYF; DNA: TGTGCCAGCTCACCAAGGCAGCTTCAAGAGACCCAGTACTTC
J: TRBJ1-1; V: TRBV5-4; size: -; D: -; CDR3: CASSLVGVNTEAFF; DNA: TGTGCCAGCAGCTTGGTGGGGGTCAACACTGAAGCTTTCTTT
J: TRBJ1-4; V: TRBV9; size: -; D: TRBD1; CDR3: CASSVGQGPNEKLFF; DNA: TGTGCCAGCAGCGTGGGACAGGGCCCTAATGAAAAACTGTTTTTT
J: TRBJ1-1; V: TRBV18; size: -; D: -; CDR3: CASSPSGRDTEAFF; DNA: TGTGCCAGCTCACCCTCCGGACGGGACACTGAAGCTTTCTTT
J: TRBJ1-1; V: TRBV5-6; size: -; D: -; CDR3: CASSSGLPNTEAFF; DNA: TGTGCCAGCAGCTCGGGACTGCCGAACACTGAAGCTTTCTTT
J: TRBJ2-4; V: TRBV28; size: once; D: -; CDR3: CASSLGPGALQNIQYF; DNA: TGTGCCAGCAGCCTTGGACCCGGCGCCCTCCAAAACATTCAGTACTTC
J: TRBJ2-3; V: TRBV10-2; size: few; D: -; CDR3: CASSTESTDTQYF; DNA: TGCGCCAGCAGTACGGAAAGCACAGATACGCAGTATTTT
J: TRBJ2-7; V: TRBV20-1; size: -; D: TRBD2; CDR3: CSASSSSGGPGEQYF; DNA: TGCAGTGCTAGTTCCTCCTCGGGGGGGCCGGGGGAGCAGTACTTC
J: TRBJ2-4; V: TRBV19; size: -; D: -; CDR3: CASSMQILAKNIQYF; DNA: TGTGCCAGTAGTATGCAAATTCTAGCCAAAAACATTCAGTACTTC
J: TRBJ2-1; V: TRBV5-1; size: few; D: -; CDR3: CASSAGLQGDNEQFF; DNA: TGCGCCAGCAGCGCGGGACTCCAGGGGGACAATGAGCAGTTCTTC
J: TRBJ1-2; V: TRBV7-2; size: -; D: -; CDR3: CASRRPGGNYGYTF; DNA: TGTGCCAGCAGGCGCCCGGGGGGTAACTATGGCTACACCTTC
J: TRBJ2-3; V: TRBV7-2; size: -; D: TRBD1; CDR3: CASSLVWDRAFSF; DNA: TGTGCCAGCAGCTTAGTATGGGACAGGGCCTTTTCTTTT
J: TRBJ2-3; V: TRBV7-2; size: -; D: TRBD2; CDR3: CASKRGVTDTQYF; DNA: TGTGCCAGCAAGCGGGGGGTCACAGATACGCAGTATTTT
J: TRBJ1-6; V: TRBV28; size: -; D: -; CDR3: CASIGGDSPLHF; DNA: TGTGCCAGCATTGGGGGTGATTCACCCCTCCACTTT
J: TRBJ2-3; V: TRBV9; size: -; D: -; CDR3: CASSVVGLETDTQYF; DNA: TGTGCCAGCAGCGTAGTCGGGTTGGAGACAGATACGCAGTATTTT
J: TRBJ1-5; V: TRBV6-5; size: -; D: TRBD1; CDR3: CASSRDRSSNQPQHF; DNA: TGTGCCAGCAGCCGGGACAGGTCTAGCAATCAGCCCCAGCATTTT
J: TRBJ1-1; V: TRBV5-1; size: -; D: -; CDR3: CASSLVGDPNTEAFF; DNA: TGCGCCAGCAGCTTGGTTGGGGACCCGAACACTGAAGCTTTCTTT
J: TRBJ2-3; V: TRBV7-9; size: -; D: -; CDR3: CASSLSGDVADTQYF; DNA: TGTGCCAGCAGCTTAAGCGGAGATGTAGCAGATACGCAGTATTTT
J: TRBJ1-1; V: TRBV4-1; size: large; D: -; CDR3: CASSGTEAFF; DNA: TGCGCCAGCAGTGGGACTGAAGCTTTCTTT
J: TRBJ2-7; V: TRBV18; size: -; D: TRBD1; CDR3: CASSPGTDSYEQYF; DNA: TGTGCCAGCTCACCGGGGACAGATTCCTACGAGCAGTACTTC
J: TRBJ1-6; V: TRBV4-1; size: -; D: -; CDR3: CASSQEQSYNSPLHF; DNA: TGCGCCAGCAGCCAAGAGCAGTCTTATAATTCACCCCTCCACTTT
J: TRBJ1-3; V: TRBV7-9; size: -; D: -; CDR3: CAGTLDSINTIYF; DNA: TGTGCCGGTACCTTGGACAGCATAAACACCATATATTTT
J: TRBJ1-2; V: TRBV28; size: -; D: -; CDR3: CASSLRGFGGYTF; DNA: TGTGCCAGCAGTTTGAGGGGCTTTGGAGGCTACACCTTC
J: TRBJ1-5; V: TRBV28; size: -; D: TRBD1; CDR3: CASRPPGQGAGGNQPQHF; DNA: TGTGCCAGCAGGCCTCCGGGACAGGGGGCTGGCGGCAATCAGCCCCAGCATTTT
J: TRBJ2-7; V: TRBV7-2; size: -; D: -; CDR3: CASSLRTGSSEQYF; DNA: TGTGCCAGCAGCCTCCGTACAGGGTCTTCCGAGCAGTACTTC
J: TRBJ1-5; V: TRBV21-1; size: few; D: -; CDR3: CASSNGGQGFIQPQHF; DNA: TGTGCCAGCAGCAATGGGGGACAGGGGTTTATTCAGCCCCAGCATTTT
J: TRBJ2-7; V: TRBV5-6; size: -; D: -; CDR3: CASSYSGGMGTYEQYF; DNA: TGTGCCAGCAGCTACTCAGGCGGTATGGGGACCTACGAGCAGTACTTC
J: TRBJ1-5; V: TRBV5-5; size: few; D: -; CDR3: CASSLGGGNQPQHF; DNA: TGTGCCAGCAGCTTGGGTGGCGGCAATCAGCCCCAGCATTTT
J: TRBJ1-5; V: TRBV4-1; size: -; D: TRBD1; CDR3: CASSQAGTGNQPQHF; DNA: TGCGCCAGCAGCCAAGCGGGGACAGGTAATCAGCCCCAGCATTTT
J: TRBJ1-2; V: TRBV7-9; size: -; D: -; CDR3: CASSLDRGDHYGYTF; DNA: TGTGCCAGCAGCTTAGATCGAGGGGATCACTATGGCTACACCTTC
J: TRBJ1-1; V: TRBV11-2; size: -; D: -; CDR3: CASSLRDTPEAFF; DNA: TGTGCCAGCAGCTTAAGGGATACGCCAGAAGCTTTCTTT
J: TRBJ1-4; V: TRBV5-6; size: -; D: -; CDR3: CASSLQGPTNEKLFF; DNA: TGTGCCAGCAGCCTCCAGGGGCCAACTAATGAAAAACTGTTTTTT
J: TRBJ2-3; V: TRBV7-2; size: -; D: -; CDR3: CASRLGISTDTQYF; DNA: TGTGCCAGCCGCCTCGGGATAAGCACAGATACGCAGTATTTT
J: TRBJ2-5; V: TRBV6-6; size: -; D: -; CDR3: CASRDTGGLLGTQYF; DNA: TGTGCCAGCAGAGATACGGGGGGCCTCCTGGGGACCCAGTACTTC
J: TRBJ1-1; V: TRBV5-1; size: -; D: -; CDR3: CASSLLGPYPTFF; DNA: TGCGCCAGCAGCTTGCTCGGACCCTATCCGACTTTCTTT
J: TRBJ1-4; V: TRBV30; size: -; D: -; CDR3: CAWSNGVNEKLFF; DNA: TGTGCCTGGAGTAACGGGGTTAATGAAAAACTGTTTTTT
J: TRBJ1-5; V: TRBV19; size: -; D: TRBD1; CDR3: CASSIWGQGNQPQHF; DNA: TGTGCCAGTAGTATTTGGGGACAGGGAAATCAGCCCCAGCATTTT
J: TRBJ2-6; V: TRBV11-2; size: -; D: -; CDR3: CASSRLQGTSSVLTF; DNA: TGTGCCAGCAGCCGCTTACAGGGAACCTCAAGCGTCCTGACTTTC
J: TRBJ2-1; V: TRBV25-1; size: -; D: -; CDR3: CASSESGTYNEQFF; DNA: TGTGCCAGCAGTGAATCCGGTACCTACAATGAGCAGTTCTTC
J: TRBJ2-7; V: TRBV7-8; size: -; D: TRBD1; CDR3: CASSLPGTGSYEQYF; DNA: TGTGCCAGCAGCCTACCCGGGACAGGGTCCTACGAGCAGTACTTC
J: TRBJ2-3; V: TRBV2; size: -; D: -; CDR3: CASSARSTDTQYF; DNA: TGTGCCAGCAGTGCCCGGAGCACAGATACGCAGTATTTT
J: TRBJ2-3; V: TRBV28; size: -; D: -; CDR3: CASSLPTTTDTQYF; DNA: TGTGCCAGCAGTCTTCCTACGACCACAGATACGCAGTATTTT
J: TRBJ2-3; V: TRBV24-1; size: -; D: -; CDR3: CATKGTPTDTQYF; DNA: TGTGCCACCAAGGGTACTCCGACAGATACGCAGTATTTT
J: TRBJ1-1; V: TRBV18; size: many; D: -; CDR3: CASTPFDDAAGVEAFF; DNA: TGTGCCAGCACGCCATTTGACGATGCGGCCGGGGTAGAAGCTTTCTTT
J: TRBJ2-1; V: TRBV5-5; size: -; D: -; CDR3: CASARGTEQFF; DNA: TGTGCCAGCGCCCGGGGAACTGAGCAGTTCTTC
J: TRBJ1-1; V: TRBV7-2; size: -; D: TRBD1; CDR3: CASSLDGIGQGAFF; DNA: TGTGCCAGCAGCTTAGACGGGATCGGACAGGGAGCTTTCTTT
J: TRBJ1-5; V: TRBV19; size: -; D: -; CDR3: CASSMLGRGQPQHF; DNA: TGTGCCAGTAGTATGTTGGGGCGCGGTCAGCCCCAGCATTTT
J: TRBJ2-2; V: TRBV28; size: -; D: -; CDR3: CASSLGGARTGELFF; DNA: TGTGCCAGCAGTTTAGGGGGGGCGCGGACCGGGGAGCTGTTTTTT
J: TRBJ2-3; V: TRBV29-1; size: few; D: -; CDR3: CSVGVGPDTQYF; DNA: TGCAGCGTTGGGGTAGGTCCAGATACGCAGTATTTT
J: TRBJ1-6; V: TRBV19; size: many; D: -; CDR3: CASSLEYNSPLHF; DNA: TGTGCCAGTAGTCTGGAATATAATTCACCCCTCCACTTT
J: TRBJ2-2; V: TRBV6-5; size: -; D: -; CDR3: CASSYSRGNTGELFF; DNA: TGTGCCAGCAGTTACAGCAGGGGGAACACCGGGGAGCTGTTTTTT
J: TRBJ2-6; V: TRBV5-8; size: -; D: -; CDR3: CASSLRGSLSGANVLTF; DNA: TGTGCCAGCAGTCTGAGGGGTTCACTCTCTGGGGCCAACGTCCTGACTTTC
J: TRBJ1-1; V: TRBV6-5; size: once; D: -; CDR3: CASSLTGNTEAFF; DNA: TGTGCCAGCAGTTTAACAGGTAACACTGAAGCTTTCTTT
J: TRBJ2-1; V: TRBV30; size: -; D: -; CDR3: CAWEAGWSSYNEQFF; DNA: TGTGCCTGGGAAGCAGGGTGGAGCTCCTACAATGAGCAGTTCTTC
J: TRBJ2-2; V: TRBV7-6; size: -; D: TRBD2; CDR3: CASRAGGRTGELFF; DNA: TGTGCCAGCAGGGCGGGAGGGCGAACCGGGGAGCTGTTTTTT